Presented here are 15 T cell receptor beta chains from one specimen sequenced in a study of T cell responses to AZD1222 COVID-19 vaccine. The table came from immunoSEQ multiplex PCR; TCRdb's copy has only in-frame clones and leaves some out. The table lists roughly 80,000 clones, roughly 87% of them singletons. The sample in question was peripheral blood, obtained on day 0 of MenACWY control vaccination. Every receptor here comes from an adult in good health.

The CDR3 nucleotides read TGTGCCAGCAGACCGGGACAGGGGACGAGGGGCTACACCTTC. Its protein is CASRPGQGTRGYTF. This sequence joins TRBV3-1 (or the pseudogene TRBV3-2) and TRBJ1-2; 10 bases are shared with TRBD1. The CDR3 has 14 amino acids. The junction had 9 bases not matched to a gene; V was cut back by 6 bases and J by 8 bases. Per the germline V gene, CDR1 is LGHDT and CDR2 is YNNKEL (reference sequence).

For the CDR3, the DNA is TGTGCCAGCAGCGTAGACGGATCTACTAACTATGGCTACACCTTC. This encodes CASSVDGSTNYGYTF. The V gene is TRBV9, the J gene TRBJ1-2; D unclear. Germline V gives CDR1 SGDLS, CDR2 YYNGEE. The CDR3 has 15 amino acids. V was pared by 0 bases and J by 0 bases, with 9 bases between. The variable domain in full, completed from reference TRBV9 and TRBJ1-2, reads DSGVTQTPKHLITATGQRVTLRCSPRSGDLSVYWYQQSLDQGLQFLIQYYNGEERAKGNILERFSAQQFPDLHSELNLSSLELGDSALYFCASSVDGSTNYGYTFGSGTRLTVV.

The V gene is TRBV7-2, the J gene TRBJ1-2, with 8 bases that match TRBD1. After removal of 1 base from V and 5 bases from J, the junction contained 6 bases not matched to a gene. The CDR3 length is 15 residues. Germline V gene lookup returns CDR1 SGHTA and CDR2 FQGNSA. CDR3 region: CASSLELTGVYGYTF. In DNA, the CDR3 is TGTGCCAGCAGCTTAGAGCTGACAGGGGTTTATGGCTACACCTTC.

The rearrangement joins TRBV29-1 to TRBJ2-1; D possibly matches TRBD1 or TRBD2 (5 bases each). CDR1 and CDR2 from the germline V gene are SQVTM and ANQGSEA. The germline V and J ends were trimmed by 2 bases and 3 bases, with 14 bases remaining between them. The length of the CDR3 is 15 residues. CDR3 amino acids: CSVERSGQGYNEQFF. The CDR3 DNA is TGCAGCGTTGAACGATCGGGGCAGGGCTACAATGAGCAGTTCTTC.

The genes are TRBV4-3 and TRBJ1-2; D is ambiguous. Germline CDR1 LGHNA, CDR2 YSLEER. V gave up 0 bases and J gave up 2 bases, with 16 bases separating them. This CDR3 comprises 17 residues. The CDR3: CASSQDHGPGQNYGYTF. DNA for the CDR3: TGCGCCAGCAGCCAAGATCATGGGCCCGGGCAGAACTATGGCTACACCTTC.

This clone was detected once. The chain joins TRBV7-9 to TRBJ2-2; perhaps TRBD1 as D (5 bases). Germline loops: CDR1 SEHNR, CDR2 FQNEAQ (reference sequence). This CDR3 comprises 16 residues. V lost 4 bases and J 1 base, leaving 13 bases between the germline ends. CDR3: CASSSQGLLNTGELFF. DNA for the CDR3: TGTGCCAGCAGCTCTCAGGGTCTTTTGAACACCGGGGAGCTGTTTTTT.

The rearrangement joins TRBV5-6 to TRBJ1-2; the D is unclear. The CDR3 extends over 15 amino acids. Germline CDR1 SGHDT, CDR2 YYEEEE. The V gene lost 0 bases and the J gene lost 2 bases, with 11 bases spanning the gap. The CDR3 protein is CASSLGFRLNYGYTF. In DNA, the CDR3 is TGTGCCAGCAGCTTGGGCTTTCGATTGAACTATGGCTACACCTTC.

This clone is labeled large. V gene TRBV6-4 combines with J gene TRBJ2-2; D is possibly TRBD1 (6 bases). Trimming left V 3 bases short and J 3 bases short, with 8 bases between. This CDR3 has 14 amino acids. Per germline, CDR1 MRHNA and CDR2 SNTAGT. CDR3 sequence reads: CASSEEGDTGELFF. The CDR3, as DNA: TGTGCCAGCAGTGAAGAGGGGGACACCGGGGAGCTGTTTTTT.

The V gene is TRBV19, the J gene TRBJ2-7; a possible D gene is TRBD2 (5 bases). With 4 bases removed from V and 6 bases from J, the gap between germline ends came to 13 bases. In germline, CDR1 is LNHDA, CDR2 SQIVND (reference sequence). This CDR3 comprises 13 residues. The CDR3 region is CASSNDGDGEQYF. CDR3 sequence (DNA): TGTGCCAGTAGTAACGACGGGGATGGCGAGCAGTACTTC.

This chain joins TRBV5-1 and TRBJ2-7; TRBD2 matches at 8 bases. This CDR3 contains 18 residues. V shed 3 bases, J shed 5 bases, and the junction held 19 bases outside the gene matches. CDR1 and CDR2 from the germline V gene are SGHRS and YFSETQ. This CDR3 is CASSSKVGLALGSDEQYF. The CDR3 DNA reads TGCGCCAGCAGCTCGAAAGTTGGACTAGCTCTAGGTTCGGACGAGCAGTACTTC.

The CDR3 DNA reads TGTGCCTGGGGAGGAGCGTATGGCTACACCTTC. As protein: CAWGGAYGYTF. V gene TRBV30 combines with J gene TRBJ1-2; no definite D call. The CDR3 sequence is 11 residues long. Trimming took off 5 bases at V and 5 bases at J, with 9 bases between the two ends. In germline, CDR1 is GTSNPN, CDR2 SVGIG (reference sequence).

In nucleotides, the CDR3 is TGTGCCATCAGTGTTGATCGAGGGAGGTCAGAGACCCAGTACTTC. Translated: CAISVDRGRSETQYF. V gene TRBV10-3 combines with J gene TRBJ2-5; D possibly corresponds to TRBD2 (6 bases). CDR3 length: 15 residues. CDR1 is ENHRY, CDR2 SYGVKD, per germline. Trimming removed 4 bases from V and 4 bases from J, with 16 bases in between.

The sample holds one count of this clone. The chain carries TRBV10-2 and TRBJ1-3; TRBD1 is a possible D gene (6 bases). With 8 bases removed from V and 0 bases from J, the gap between germline ends came to 11 bases. This CDR3 spans 14 amino acids. Germline assignment: CDR1 WSHSY and CDR2 SAAADI. As DNA, the CDR3 is TGCGCCAGCCATCAGGGGTTCTCTGGAAACACCATATATTTT. This sequence encodes CASHQGFSGNTIYF.

V usage is TRBV5-6 and J usage is TRBJ2-2, with D unresolved. With 5 bases removed from V and 4 bases from J, the gap between germline ends came to 21 bases. The germline V gene encodes CDR1 SGHDT and CDR2 YYEEEE. This CDR3 is built from 17 residues. The CDR3 loop reads CASRPHMDRRGTGELFF. The CDR3 bases are TGTGCCAGCAGACCCCATATGGACCGTCGTGGCACCGGGGAGCTGTTTTTT. Combining the CDR3 with reference TRBV5-6 and TRBJ2-2 gives the whole variable domain DAGVTQSPTHLIKTRGQQVTLRCSPKSGHDTVSWYQQALGQGPQFIFQYYEEEERQRGNFPDRFSGHQFPNYSSELNVNALLLGDSALYLCASRPHMDRRGTGELFFGEGSRLTVL.

The rearrangement links TRBV21-1 to TRBJ1-5; the table gives TRBD1 as D, unverified against the DNA. TRBV21-1 is annotated as a pseudogene. CDR3 size: 16 residues. The chain's CDR3 is CASSNGWGDSNQPQHF. The CDR3 DNA reads TGTGCCAGCAGCAACGGATGGGGCGATAGCAATCAGCCCCAGCATTTT.